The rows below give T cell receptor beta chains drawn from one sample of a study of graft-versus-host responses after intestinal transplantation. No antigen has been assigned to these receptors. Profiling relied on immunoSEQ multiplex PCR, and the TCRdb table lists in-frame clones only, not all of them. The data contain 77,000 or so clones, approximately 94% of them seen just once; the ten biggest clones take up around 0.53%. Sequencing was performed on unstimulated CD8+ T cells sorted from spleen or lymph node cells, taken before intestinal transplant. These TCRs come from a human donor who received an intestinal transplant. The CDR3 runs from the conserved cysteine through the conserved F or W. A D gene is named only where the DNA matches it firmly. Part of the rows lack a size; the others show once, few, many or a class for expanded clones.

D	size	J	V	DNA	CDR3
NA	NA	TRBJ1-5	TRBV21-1	TGTGCCAGCAGCAAAGTTCTAATCCGGTGGCATAGCAATCAGCCCCAGCATTTT	CASSKVLIRWHSNQPQHF
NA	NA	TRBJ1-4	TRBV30	TGTGCCGGCCAGGAGGGCTGGGGAAGGATTAATGAAAAACTGTTTTTT	CAGQEGWGRINEKLFF
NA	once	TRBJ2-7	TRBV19	TGTGCCACTCTCGAAATCGGGACTGCCGAGCAGTACTTC	CATLEIGTAEQYF
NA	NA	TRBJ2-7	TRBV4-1	TGCGCCAGCAGCGGGGTGGGAAACGAGCAGTACTTC	CASSGVGNEQYF
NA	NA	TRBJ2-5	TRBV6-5	TGTGCCAGCAGCAGGGGTTTCCGCCGTTGGACCCAGTACTTC	CASSRGFRRWTQYF
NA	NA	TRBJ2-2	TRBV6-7	TGTGCCAGCAGGGGAGTTCCGAACACCGGGGAGCTGTTTTTT	CASRGVPNTGELFF
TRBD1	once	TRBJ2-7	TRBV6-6	TGTGCCAGCAGTTACTCGGGGACAGTAATGAACGAGCAGTACTTC	CASSYSGTVMNEQYF
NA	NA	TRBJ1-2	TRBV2	TGTGCCAGCAGGGCCGGGACAATGATGAGCGGCTACACCTTC	CASRAGTMMSGYTF
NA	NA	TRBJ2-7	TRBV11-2	TGTGCCAGCAGCTTAGCGGGGCCGAGCTCCTACGAGCAGTACTTC	CASSLAGPSSYEQYF
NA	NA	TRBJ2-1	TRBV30	TGTGCCTGGAGTCCCTCTAACAATGAGCAGTTCTTC	CAWSPSNNEQFF